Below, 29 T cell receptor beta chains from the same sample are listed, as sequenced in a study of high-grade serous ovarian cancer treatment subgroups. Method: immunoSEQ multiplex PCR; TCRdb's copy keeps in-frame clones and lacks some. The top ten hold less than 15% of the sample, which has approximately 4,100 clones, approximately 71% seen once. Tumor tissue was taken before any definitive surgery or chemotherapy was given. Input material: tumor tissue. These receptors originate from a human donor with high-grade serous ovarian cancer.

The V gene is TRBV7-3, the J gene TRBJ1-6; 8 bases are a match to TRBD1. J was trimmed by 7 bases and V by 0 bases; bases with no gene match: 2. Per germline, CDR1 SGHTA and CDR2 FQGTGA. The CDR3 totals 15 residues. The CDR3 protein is CASSLTGQGNSPLHF. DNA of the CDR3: TGTGCCAGCAGCTTAACAGGACAGGGCAATTCACCCCTCCACTTT.

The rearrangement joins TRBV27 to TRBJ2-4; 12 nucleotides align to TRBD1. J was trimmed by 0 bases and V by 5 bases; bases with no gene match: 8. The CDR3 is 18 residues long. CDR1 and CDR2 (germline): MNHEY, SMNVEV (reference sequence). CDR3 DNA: TGTGCCAGCAGTCCCGGGACAGGGGGCTTAGTAGCCAAAAACATTCAGTACTTC. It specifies CASSPGTGGLVAKNIQYF.

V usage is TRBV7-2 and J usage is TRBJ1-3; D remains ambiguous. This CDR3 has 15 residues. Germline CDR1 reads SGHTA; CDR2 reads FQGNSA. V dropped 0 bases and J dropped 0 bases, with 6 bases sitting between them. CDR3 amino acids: CASSLARGSGNTIYF. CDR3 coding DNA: TGTGCCAGCAGCTTAGCGCGCGGCTCTGGAAACACCATATATTTT.

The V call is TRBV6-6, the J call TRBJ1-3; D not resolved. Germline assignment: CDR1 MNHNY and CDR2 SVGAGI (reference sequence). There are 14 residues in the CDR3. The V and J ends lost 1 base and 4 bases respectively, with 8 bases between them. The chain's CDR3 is CASSYLTGGNTIYF. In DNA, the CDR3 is TGTGCCAGCAGTTACTTGACGGGCGGAAACACCATATATTTT.

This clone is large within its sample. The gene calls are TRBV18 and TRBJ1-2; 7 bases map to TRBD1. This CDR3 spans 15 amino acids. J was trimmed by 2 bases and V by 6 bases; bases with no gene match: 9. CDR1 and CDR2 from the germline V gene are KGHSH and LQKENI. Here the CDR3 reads CASSPDETGNYGYTF. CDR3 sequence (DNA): TGTGCCAGCTCCCCGGATGAGACAGGGAACTATGGCTACACCTTC.

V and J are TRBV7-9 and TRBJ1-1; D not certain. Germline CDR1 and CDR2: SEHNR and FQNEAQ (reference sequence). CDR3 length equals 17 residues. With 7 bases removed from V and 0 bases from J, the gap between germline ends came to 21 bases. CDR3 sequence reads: CASTHPRGGMMNTEAFF. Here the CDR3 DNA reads TGTGCCAGCACCCACCCGCGAGGCGGGATGATGAACACTGAAGCTTTCTTT.

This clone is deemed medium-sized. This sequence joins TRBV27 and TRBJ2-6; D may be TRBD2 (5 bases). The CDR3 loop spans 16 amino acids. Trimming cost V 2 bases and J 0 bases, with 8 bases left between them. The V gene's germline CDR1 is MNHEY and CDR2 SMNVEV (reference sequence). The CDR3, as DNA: TGTGCCAGCAGTTTAGGACTTCCCTCTGGGGCCAACGTCCTGACTTTC. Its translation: CASSLGLPSGANVLTF.

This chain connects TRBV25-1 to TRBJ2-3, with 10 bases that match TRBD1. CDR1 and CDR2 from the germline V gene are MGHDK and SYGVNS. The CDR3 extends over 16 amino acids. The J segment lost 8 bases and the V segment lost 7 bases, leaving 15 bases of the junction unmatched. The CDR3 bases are TGTGCCAGCAAATTATCTGGGGACAGGGGTAGGGGTACGCAGTATTTT. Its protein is CASKLSGDRGRGTQYF.

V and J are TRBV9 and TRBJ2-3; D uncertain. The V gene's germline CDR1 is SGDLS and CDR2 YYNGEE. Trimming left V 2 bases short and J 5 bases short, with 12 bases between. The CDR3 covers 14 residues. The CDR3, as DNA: TGTGCCAGCAGCGTCGCCCCCAGTCAAGATACGCAGTATTTT. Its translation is CASSVAPSQDTQYF.

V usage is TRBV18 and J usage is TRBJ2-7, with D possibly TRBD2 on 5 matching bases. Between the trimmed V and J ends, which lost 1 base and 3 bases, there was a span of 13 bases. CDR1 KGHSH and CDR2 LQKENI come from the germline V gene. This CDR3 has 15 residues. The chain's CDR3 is CASSPQRYRGYEQYF. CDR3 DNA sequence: TGTGCCAGCTCACCACAACGGTATCGGGGCTACGAGCAGTACTTC.

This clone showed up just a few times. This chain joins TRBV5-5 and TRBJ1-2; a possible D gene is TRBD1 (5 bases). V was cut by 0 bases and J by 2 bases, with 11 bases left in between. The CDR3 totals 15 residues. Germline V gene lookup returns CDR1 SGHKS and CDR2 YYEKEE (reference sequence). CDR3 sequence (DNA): TGTGCCAGCAGCTTGGGACAGTTCTTCAACTATGGCTACACCTTC. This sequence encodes CASSLGQFFNYGYTF.

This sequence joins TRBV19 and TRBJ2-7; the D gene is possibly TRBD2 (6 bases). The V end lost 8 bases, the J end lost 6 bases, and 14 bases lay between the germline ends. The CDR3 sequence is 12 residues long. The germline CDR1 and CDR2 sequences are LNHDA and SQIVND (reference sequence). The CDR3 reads CASSGSGLEQYF. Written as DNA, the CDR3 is TGTGCCAGTTCCGGGAGCGGCCTCGAGCAGTACTTC.

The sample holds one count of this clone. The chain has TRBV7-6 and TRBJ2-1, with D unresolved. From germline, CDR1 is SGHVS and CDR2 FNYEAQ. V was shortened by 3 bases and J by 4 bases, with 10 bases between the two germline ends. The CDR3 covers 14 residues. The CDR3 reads CASSFGRPYNEQFF. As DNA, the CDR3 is TGTGCCAGCAGCTTTGGTCGCCCTTACAATGAGCAGTTCTTC. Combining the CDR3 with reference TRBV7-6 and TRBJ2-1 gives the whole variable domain GAGVSQSPRYKVTKRGQDVALRCDPISGHVSLYWYRQALGQGPEFLTYFNYEAQQDKSGLPNDRFSAERPEGSISTLTIQRTEQRDSAMYRCASSFGRPYNEQFFGPGTRLTVL.

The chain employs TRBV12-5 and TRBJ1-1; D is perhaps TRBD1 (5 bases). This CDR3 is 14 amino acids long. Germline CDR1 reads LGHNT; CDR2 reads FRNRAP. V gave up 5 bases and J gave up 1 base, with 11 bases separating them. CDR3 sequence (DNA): TGTGCTAGTGGTCCCCCGACAGAGAACACTGAAGCTTTCTTT. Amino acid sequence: CASGPPTENTEAFF.

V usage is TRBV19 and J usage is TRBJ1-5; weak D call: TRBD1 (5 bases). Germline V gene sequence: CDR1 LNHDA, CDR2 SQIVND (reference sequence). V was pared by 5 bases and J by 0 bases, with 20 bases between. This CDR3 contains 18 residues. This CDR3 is CASSPGANREPSNQPQHF. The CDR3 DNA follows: TGTGCCAGTAGTCCCGGGGCAAATCGAGAGCCTAGCAATCAGCCCCAGCATTTT.

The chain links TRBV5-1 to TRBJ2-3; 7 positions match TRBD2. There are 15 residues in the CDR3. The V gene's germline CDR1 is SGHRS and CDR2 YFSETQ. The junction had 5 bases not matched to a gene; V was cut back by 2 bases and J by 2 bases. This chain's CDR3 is CASSLREVFTDTQYF. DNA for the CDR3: TGCGCCAGCAGCTTACGGGAGGTCTTCACAGATACGCAGTATTTT.

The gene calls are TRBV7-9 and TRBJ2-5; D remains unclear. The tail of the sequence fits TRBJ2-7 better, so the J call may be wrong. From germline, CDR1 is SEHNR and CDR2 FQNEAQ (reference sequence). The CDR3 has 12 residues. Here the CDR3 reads CASGDGSYEQYF. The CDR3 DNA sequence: TGTGCCAGTGGAGACGGCTCCTACGAGCAGTACTTC.

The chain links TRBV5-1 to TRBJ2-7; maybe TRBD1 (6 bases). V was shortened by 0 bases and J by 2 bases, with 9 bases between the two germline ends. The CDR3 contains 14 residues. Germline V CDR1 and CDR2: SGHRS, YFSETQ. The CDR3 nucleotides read TGCGCCAGCAGCTTGGAGACAGGAGCCTACGAGCAGTACTTC. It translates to CASSLETGAYEQYF. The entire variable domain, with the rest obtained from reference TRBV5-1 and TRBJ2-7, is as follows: KAGVTQTPRYLIKTRGQQVTLSCSPISGHRSVSWYQQTPGQGLQFLFEYFSETQRNKGNFPGRFSGRQFSNSRSEMNVSTLELGDSALYLCASSLETGAYEQYFGPGTRLTVT.

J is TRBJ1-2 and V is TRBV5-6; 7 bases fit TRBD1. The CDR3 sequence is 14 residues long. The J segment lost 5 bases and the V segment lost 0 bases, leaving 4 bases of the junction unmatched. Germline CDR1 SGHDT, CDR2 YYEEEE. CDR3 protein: CASSLDNRGYGYTF. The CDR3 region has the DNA TGTGCCAGCAGCTTGGATAACAGGGGATATGGCTACACCTTC. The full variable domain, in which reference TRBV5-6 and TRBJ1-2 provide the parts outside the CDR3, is DAGVTQSPTHLIKTRGQQVTLRCSPKSGHDTVSWYQQALGQGPQFIFQYYEEEERQRGNFPDRFSGHQFPNYSSELNVNALLLGDSALYLCASSLDNRGYGYTFGSGTRLTVV.

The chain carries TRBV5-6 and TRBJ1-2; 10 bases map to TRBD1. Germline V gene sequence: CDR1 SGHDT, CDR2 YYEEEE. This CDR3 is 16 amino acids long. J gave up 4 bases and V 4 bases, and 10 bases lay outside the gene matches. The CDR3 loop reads CASSGRQGASLYGYTF. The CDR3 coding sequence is TGTGCCAGCAGCGGTCGACAGGGGGCGTCACTCTATGGCTACACCTTC.

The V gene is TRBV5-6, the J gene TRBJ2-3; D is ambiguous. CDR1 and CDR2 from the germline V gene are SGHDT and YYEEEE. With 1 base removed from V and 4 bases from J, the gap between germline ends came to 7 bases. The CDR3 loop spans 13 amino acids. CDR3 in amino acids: CASSLYSPDTQYF. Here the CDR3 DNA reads TGTGCCAGCAGCTTGTATTCTCCAGATACGCAGTATTTT.

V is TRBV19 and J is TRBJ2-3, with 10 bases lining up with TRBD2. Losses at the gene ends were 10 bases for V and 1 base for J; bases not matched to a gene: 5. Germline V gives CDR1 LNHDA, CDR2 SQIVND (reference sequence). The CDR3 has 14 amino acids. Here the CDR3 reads CATSGLAGTDTQYF. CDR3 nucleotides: TGTGCCACCTCAGGACTAGCGGGCACAGATACGCAGTATTTT.

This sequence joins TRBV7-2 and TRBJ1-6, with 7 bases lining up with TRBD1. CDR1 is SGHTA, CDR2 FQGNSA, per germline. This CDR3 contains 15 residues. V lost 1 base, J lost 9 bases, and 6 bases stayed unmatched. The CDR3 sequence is CASSLGPGGGSPLHF. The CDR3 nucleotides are TGTGCCAGCAGCTTAGGCCCAGGGGGTGGTTCACCCCTCCACTTT. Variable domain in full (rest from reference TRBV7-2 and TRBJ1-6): GAGVSQSPSNKVTEKGKDVELRCDPISGHTALYWYRQSLGQGLEFLIYFQGNSAPDKSGLPSDRFSAERTGGSVSTLTIQRTQQEDSAVYLCASSLGPGGGSPLHFGNGTRLTVT.

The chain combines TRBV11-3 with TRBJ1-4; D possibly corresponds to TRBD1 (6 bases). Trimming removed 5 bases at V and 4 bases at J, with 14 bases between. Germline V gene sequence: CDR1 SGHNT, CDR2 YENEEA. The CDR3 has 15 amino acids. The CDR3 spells CASSKEGRGNEKLFF. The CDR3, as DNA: TGTGCCAGCAGCAAAGAGGGCAGGGGTAATGAAAAACTGTTTTTT.

The CDR3 loop reads CATQPGQGVVGGYTF. The CDR3 nucleotides read TGTGCCACCCAACCGGGACAGGGAGTAGTAGGAGGCTACACCTTC. This rearrangement joins TRBV2 to TRBJ1-2; 9 bases map to TRBD1. The CDR3 contains 15 residues. CDR1 is SNHLY, CDR2 FYNNEI, per germline. J lost 8 bases, V lost 10 bases, and 17 bases had no gene match. Using reference TRBV2 and TRBJ1-2 for the parts outside the CDR3, the full variable domain is EPEVTQTPSHQVTQMGQEVILRCVPISNHLYFYWYRQILGQKVEFLVSFYNNEISEKSEIFDDQFSVERPDGSNFTLKIRSTKLEDSAMYFCATQPGQGVVGGYTFGSGTRLTVV.

CDR3 amino acids: CSATTAYGYTF. The CDR3 DNA reads as TGCAGTGCTACGACAGCCTATGGCTACACCTTC. The chain joins TRBV20-1 to TRBJ1-2; a possible D gene is TRBD1 (5 bases). The CDR3 covers 11 residues. V was clipped by 4 bases and J by 4 bases, with 7 bases between them. Per the germline V gene, CDR1 is DFQATT and CDR2 is SNEGSKA (reference sequence).

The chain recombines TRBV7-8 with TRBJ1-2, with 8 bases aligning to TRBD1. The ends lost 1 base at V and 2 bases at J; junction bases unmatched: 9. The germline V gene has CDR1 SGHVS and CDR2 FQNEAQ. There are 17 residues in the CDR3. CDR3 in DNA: TGTGCCAGCAGCTTAGATCGTCCAGGGGGCTCGAACTATGGCTACACCTTC. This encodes CASSLDRPGGSNYGYTF.

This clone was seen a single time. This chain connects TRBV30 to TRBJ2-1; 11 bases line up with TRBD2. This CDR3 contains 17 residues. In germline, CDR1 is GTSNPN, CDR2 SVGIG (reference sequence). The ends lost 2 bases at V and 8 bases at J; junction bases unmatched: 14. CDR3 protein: CAWSRGGRLAGGYEQFF. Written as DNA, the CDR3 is TGTGCCTGGAGTCGTGGGGGGCGGCTAGCGGGGGGCTATGAGCAGTTCTTC.

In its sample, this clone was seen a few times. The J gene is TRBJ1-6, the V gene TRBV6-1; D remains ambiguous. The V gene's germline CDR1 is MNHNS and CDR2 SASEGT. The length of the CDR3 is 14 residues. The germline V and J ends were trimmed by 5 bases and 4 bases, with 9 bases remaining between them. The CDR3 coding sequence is TGTGCCAGCAGTTCCACGCGGTATAATTCACCCCTCCACTTT. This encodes CASSSTRYNSPLHF.